This TCR beta chain was obtained from a study of T-cell memory formation after mild COVID-19. TCRdb ran MiXCR on the 5' RACE reads and lists one entry per CDR3 protein. The sample contains about 110,000 distinct CDR3 sequences, 15% to 20% of which appear only once. The V gene's germline CDR1 is SGHAT and CDR2 FQNNGV. The germline V and J ends were trimmed by 4 bases and 0 bases, with 10 bases remaining between them. This CDR3 has 14 amino acids. This clonotype was picked up a small number of times. This sequence originates from a young man who had mild COVID-19 (a few samples of this study predate the infection). Cell type and time point are not known. The sequencing input was PBMCs or a T cell subset sorted from them (not recorded which). The chain recombines TRBV11-2 with TRBJ2-7; D might be TRBD1 (6 bases). The CDR3 region has the DNA TGTGCCAGCAGCTCCGGGACACTCTCCTACGAGCAGTACTTC. It codes for CASSSGTLSYEQYF.